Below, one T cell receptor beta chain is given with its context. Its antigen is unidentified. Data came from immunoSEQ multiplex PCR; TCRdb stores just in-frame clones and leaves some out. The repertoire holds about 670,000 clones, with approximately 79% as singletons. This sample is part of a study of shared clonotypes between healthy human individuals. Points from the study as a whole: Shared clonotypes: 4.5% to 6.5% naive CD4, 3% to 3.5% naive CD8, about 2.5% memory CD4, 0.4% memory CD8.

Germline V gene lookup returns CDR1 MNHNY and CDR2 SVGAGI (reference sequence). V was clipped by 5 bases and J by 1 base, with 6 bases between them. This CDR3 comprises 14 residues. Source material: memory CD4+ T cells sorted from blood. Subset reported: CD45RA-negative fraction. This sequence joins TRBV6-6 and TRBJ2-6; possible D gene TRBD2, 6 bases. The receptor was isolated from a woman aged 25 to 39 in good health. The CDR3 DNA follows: TGTGCCAGCAGTGGGACTTCTGGGGCCAACGTCCTGACTTTC. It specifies CASSGTSGANVLTF.